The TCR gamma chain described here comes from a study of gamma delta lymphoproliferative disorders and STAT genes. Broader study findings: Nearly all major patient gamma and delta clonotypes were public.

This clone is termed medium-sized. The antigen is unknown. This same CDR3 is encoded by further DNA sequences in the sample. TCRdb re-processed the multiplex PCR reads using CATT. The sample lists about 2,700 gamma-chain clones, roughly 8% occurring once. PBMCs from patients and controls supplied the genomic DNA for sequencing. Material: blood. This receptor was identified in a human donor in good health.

CDR3 amino acids: CATWDGRGYKKLF. In nucleotides, the CDR3 is TGTGCCACCTGGGATGGGCGGGGATATAAGAAACTCTTT. The rearrangement joins TRGV4 to TRGJ1 or TRGJ2. TCRdb carries no J gene annotation; the J gene was assigned here by matching the DNA with germline. The CDR3 loop spans 13 amino acids. Trimming took 0 bases from V and 7 from J; bases not matched to a gene: 6. Germline assignment: CDR1 EGSTGY and CDR2 YDSYTSSV.